This T cell receptor beta chain derives from a study of cytomegalovirus exposure and HLA in healthy donors. J gave up 1 base and V 5 bases, and 5 bases lay outside the gene matches. The CDR3 spans 16 residues. In germline, CDR1 is SGHAT, CDR2 FQNNGV. A multiplex PCR was run with 60 Vbeta primers and 13 Jbeta primers. Profiling relied on immunoSEQ multiplex PCR, and the TCRdb table lists in-frame clones only, not all of them. The sample yields about 100,000 clones, around 81% seen once. This clonotype was sampled from a woman aged 70-85 years in good health and CMV-seropositive. This sequence joins TRBV11-2 and TRBJ2-5; 12 bases are a match to TRBD2. Sequenced: PBMCs. In nucleotides, the CDR3 is TGTGCCAGCAGCCTCCGGACTAGCGGGGTCCAAGAGACCCAGTACTTC. It yields the protein CASSLRTSGVQETQYF.